The 7 T cell receptor beta chains below were found in one sample sequenced in a study of shared clonotypes between healthy human individuals. Data came from immunoSEQ multiplex PCR; TCRdb stores just in-frame clones and leaves some out. The table lists 550,000 to 800,000 clones, approximately 74% of them singletons. The source material was memory CD4+ T cells sorted from blood. Subset indicated: CD45RA-negative fraction. The receptors were sampled from a woman aged 30 to 39 in good health.

This chain links TRBV19 with TRBJ1-1; TRBD1 matches at 9 bases. CDR3 length: 13 amino acids. Germline V CDR1 and CDR2: LNHDA, SQIVND (reference sequence). V trimming: 6 bases; J trimming: 4 bases; junction bases outside the gene matches: 3. CDR3 sequence (DNA): TGTGCCAGTAGCCAGACAGGGGGCACTGAAGCTTTCTTT. This gives the protein CASSQTGGTEAFF.

The chain has TRBV20-1 and TRBJ2-1; unclear D gene. This CDR3 comprises 11 residues. Germline V lookup: CDR1 DFQATT, CDR2 SNEGSKA (reference sequence). V was shortened by 5 bases and J by 6 bases, with 8 bases between the two germline ends. The DNA for the CDR3 is TGCAGTGCTGGGGTCGGCAATGAGCAGTTCTTC. Its protein product is CSAGVGNEQFF.

In its sample, this clone was seen many times. V usage is TRBV27 and J usage is TRBJ2-7; D not certain. The CDR3 has 16 amino acids. With 2 bases removed from V and 0 bases from J, the gap between germline ends came to 14 bases. Germline values: CDR1 MNHEY, CDR2 SMNVEV (reference sequence). The CDR3 DNA sequence: TGTGCCAGCAGTTTAAAGCACCCCTACTTCTCCTACGAGCAGTACTTC. This codes for CASSLKHPYFSYEQYF.

This clone was detected a few times. V gene TRBV5-1 combines with J gene TRBJ2-7; TRBD1 aligns across 7 bases. CDR1 SGHRS and CDR2 YFSETQ come from the germline V gene. The CDR3 is 14 amino acids. V lost 4 bases and J lost 2; bases outside the gene matches: 6. The DNA for the CDR3 is TGCGCCAGCAGCGACACGACAGGGCCCTACGAGCAGTACTTC. Amino acids: CASSDTTGPYEQYF.

This chain connects TRBV2 to TRBJ2-1, with TRBD1 matching 10 bases. Trimming cost V 6 bases and J 4 bases; bases outside gene matches: 18. CDR3 length: 19 residues. The germline gives CDR1 SNHLY, CDR2 FYNNEI. CDR3 loop: CASSNSSQGADRGYNEQFF. In nucleotides, the CDR3 is TGTGCCAGCAGCAATTCCTCACAGGGGGCGGACAGGGGGTACAATGAGCAGTTCTTC.

This sequence joins TRBV6-4 and TRBJ2-2, with 8 bases matching TRBD2. CDR1 and CDR2 from the germline V gene are MRHNA and SNTAGT. Trimming removed 4 bases from V and 2 bases from J; junction bases left unmatched: 3. This CDR3 comprises 15 residues. This chain's CDR3 is CASSVGLGNTGELFF. The DNA of the CDR3 is TGTGCCAGCAGTGTGGGACTAGGTAACACCGGGGAGCTGTTTTTT.

The chain recombines TRBV6-5 with TRBJ2-1; 7 bases match TRBD2. Trimming at V came to 2 bases and at J to 1 base, leaving 2 bases not matched to a gene. The CDR3 has 15 amino acids. Germline V gene lookup returns CDR1 MNHEY and CDR2 SVGAGI. The CDR3 protein is CASSYKRGSYNEQFF. The CDR3 bases are TGTGCCAGCAGTTACAAGCGGGGATCCTACAATGAGCAGTTCTTC.